The next 31 T cell receptor beta chains were all read from a single sample in a study of T cells after posttransplantation cyclophosphamide. Sequencing was performed with immunoSEQ multiplex PCR; in TCRdb, only in-frame clones are kept and a portion is missing. The sample holds some 40,000 clones, and no clone turns up only once. Sequences were obtained from PBMCs. Receptors were obtained from a middle-aged man in good health, CMV-negative, and a related stem cell transplant donor.

This clone has just a few counts. The V gene is TRBV9, the J gene TRBJ2-1; TRBD2 aligns across 9 bases. CDR3 size: 16 residues. Germline V gene sequence: CDR1 SGDLS, CDR2 YYNGEE. Trimming removed 1 base from V and 4 bases from J; junction bases left unmatched: 6. The CDR3 DNA follows: TGTGCCAGCAGCGTATGGTCTAGCGGGGTGTACAATGAGCAGTTCTTC. It codes for CASSVWSSGVYNEQFF.

This clone was seen many times. The CDR3: CASSWWDRGTGELFF. The CDR3 DNA follows: TGTGCCAGCAGCTGGTGGGACAGGGGTACCGGGGAGCTGTTTTTT. The V gene is TRBV5-4, the J gene TRBJ2-2; 10 positions match TRBD1. The V gene end was trimmed by 3 bases and the J gene end by 5 bases; junction bases not matched to a gene: 4. Germline V gives CDR1 SGHNT, CDR2 YYREEE (reference sequence). CDR3 size: 15 residues.

The chain employs TRBV7-8 and TRBJ1-6; 9 nucleotides align to TRBD1. Per the germline V gene, CDR1 is SGHVS and CDR2 is FQNEAQ. With 5 bases clipped from V and 6 bases from J, the junction kept 5 bases outside the gene matches. The CDR3 contains 15 residues. The CDR3 region has the DNA TGTGCCAGCAGCCAGAGGACAGGGGTTAATTCACCCCTCCACTTT. This encodes CASSQRTGVNSPLHF.

This clone was picked up many times. The V and J genes are TRBV18 and TRBJ1-5; 10 nucleotides match TRBD1. This CDR3 is 17 amino acids long. Germline-derived CDR1 and CDR2 are KGHSH and LQKENI. The trim removed 1 base at V and 5 bases at J, leaving 8 bases unmatched. CDR3 in amino acids: CASSPLAPGTGDQPQHF. CDR3 DNA: TGTGCCAGCTCACCACTCGCCCCCGGGACAGGGGATCAGCCCCAGCATTTT.

This clone has ten or more counts. The chain joins TRBV27 to TRBJ1-6; tentatively, D is TRBD1 (5 bases). This CDR3 has 17 amino acids. Germline-derived CDR1 and CDR2 are MNHEY and SMNVEV (reference sequence). With 5 bases removed from V and 2 bases from J, the gap between germline ends came to 16 bases. In DNA form, the CDR3 reads TGTGCCAGCAGTCCTACACCCGCGGGGGCCTATAATTCACCCCTCCACTTT. Its translation is CASSPTPAGAYNSPLHF.

This clone was seen a handful of times. V is TRBV27 and J is TRBJ2-7; 7 bases line up with TRBD1. The CDR3 covers 13 residues. Germline assignment: CDR1 MNHEY and CDR2 SMNVEV (reference sequence). Germline trimming cut 5 bases from V and 4 bases from J; bases unmatched to any gene: 5. CDR3 in DNA: TGTGCCAGCAGTCTCGGGACAGATTACGAGCAGTACTTC. This gives the protein CASSLGTDYEQYF.

This clone was seen repeatedly, ten times or more. This chain links TRBV19 with TRBJ1-4; a possible D gene is TRBD1 (6 bases). Trimming removed 3 bases from V and 8 bases from J, with 19 bases in between. The CDR3 spans 16 residues. Germline loops: CDR1 LNHDA, CDR2 SQIVND (reference sequence). The chain's CDR3 is CASSMGTGKWGEKLFF. In DNA, the CDR3 is TGTGCCAGTAGTATGGGCACAGGGAAATGGGGAGAAAAACTGTTTTTT. The whole variable domain, filled in from reference TRBV19 and TRBJ1-4, reads DGGITQSPKYLFRKEGQNVTLSCEQNLNHDAMYWYRQDPGQGLRLIYYSQIVNDFQKGDIAEGYSVSREKKESFPLTVTSAQKNPTAFYLCASSMGTGKWGEKLFFGSGTQLSVL.

This clone was counted ten times or more. This chain joins TRBV2 and TRBJ2-3; D perhaps matches TRBD2 (6 bases). Germline-derived CDR1 and CDR2 are SNHLY and FYNNEI. The CDR3 runs 14 residues. V was clipped by 6 bases and J by 4 bases, with 14 bases between them. CDR3 amino acids: CASRGGLAADTQYF. As DNA, the CDR3 is TGTGCCAGCAGAGGTGGATTAGCGGCAGATACGCAGTATTTT.

There are many counts of this clone. The chain joins TRBV6-1 to TRBJ2-7; the match to TRBD2 covers 9 bases. CDR3 size: 14 residues. Trimming at V came to 8 bases and at J to 5 bases, leaving 10 bases not matched to a gene. Germline lookup yields CDR1 MNHNS and CDR2 SASEGT. The CDR3 sequence: CASAPRGTSNEQYF. The CDR3 DNA reads TGTGCCAGCGCCCCCAGAGGGACTAGCAACGAGCAGTACTTC.

This clone was seen many times. V gene TRBV29-1 combines with J gene TRBJ1-2; no reliable D call. Per germline, CDR1 SQVTM and CDR2 ANQGSEA. This CDR3 spans 18 amino acids. The V gene lost 1 base and the J gene lost 1 base, with 22 bases spanning the gap. As DNA, the CDR3 is TGCAGCGTTGAAGCCCCTTCATCTTTGGGGAGTAGTAACTATGGCTACACCTTC. Protein product: CSVEAPSSLGSSNYGYTF. Full variable domain (rest looked up from reference TRBV29-1 and TRBJ1-2): SAVISQKPSRDICQRGTSLTIQCQVDSQVTMMFWYRQQPGQSLTLIATANQGSEATYESGFVIDKFPISRPNLTFSTLTVSNMSPEDSSIYLCSVEAPSSLGSSNYGYTFGSGTRLTVV.

This clone was seen at least ten times. This chain links TRBV11-1 with TRBJ1-1; TRBD1 might be the D (5 bases). Deletions cut 7 bases from V and 1 base from J, with 16 bases between. The CDR3 is made up of 15 amino acids. Germline CDR1 is SGHAT and CDR2 is FQDESV (reference sequence). The CDR3 loop reads CASKNRPGENTEAFF. The CDR3 DNA is TGTGCCAGCAAAAACCGCCCGGGGGAGAACACTGAAGCTTTCTTT.

Details on this clone: One junction end does not reproduce the germline sequence, and a read error may be involved. The chain couples TRBV18 to TRBJ1-4, with D tentatively TRBD1 (6 bases). Germline assignment: CDR1 KGHSH and CDR2 LQKENI. The CDR3 length is 15 residues. The CDR3 DNA sequence: TGTGCCAGCTCACGAGCTTGGACAGATAATGAAAGACTGTTTTTT. This encodes CASSRAWTDNERLFF.

J is TRBJ2-3 and V is TRBV7-2; 12 bases match TRBD2. Trimming at V came to 4 bases and at J to 10 bases, leaving 9 bases not matched to a gene. The germline V gene encodes CDR1 SGHTA and CDR2 FQGNSA. CDR3 length: 15 amino acids. The CDR3 coding sequence is TGTGCCAGCAGCTCATCTACTAGCGGGGGGTTTCCGCAGTATTTT. It specifies CASSSSTSGGFPQYF.

This clone was detected ten times or more. J is TRBJ2-1 and V is TRBV18, with a possible D match to TRBD1 (6 bases). This CDR3 contains 14 residues. From germline, CDR1 is KGHSH and CDR2 LQKENI. V gave up 5 bases and J gave up 7 bases, with 15 bases separating them. CDR3 sequence (DNA): TGTGCCAGCTCATTTCTCTCAGGGGTTAATGAGCAGTTCTTC. This encodes CASSFLSGVNEQFF. The complete variable domain, with remaining parts taken from reference TRBV18 and TRBJ2-1, reads NAGVMQNPRHLVRRRGQEARLRCSPMKGHSHVYWYRQLPEEGLKFMVYLQKENIIDESGMPKERFSAEFPKEGPSILRIQQVVRGDSAAYFCASSFLSGVNEQFFGPGTRLTVL.

This clone appeared many times. The V call is TRBV6-1, the J call TRBJ2-1; 12 bases align to TRBD2. The CDR3 runs to 15 residues. V shed 3 bases and J 6 bases; nucleotides not matched to a gene: 3. In germline, CDR1 is MNHNS, CDR2 SASEGT. CDR3 bases: TGTGCCAGCAGTGAGAGGACTAGCGGGATCAATGAGCAGTTCTTC. Amino acid sequence: CASSERTSGINEQFF.

There are many counts of this clone. The V and J genes are TRBV5-1 and TRBJ2-5, with TRBD2 identical over 10 bases. The CDR3 totals 17 residues. The trim removed 1 base at V and 5 bases at J, leaving 11 bases unmatched. Germline CDR1 SGHRS, CDR2 YFSETQ. CDR3 nucleotides: TGCGCCAGCAGCTTGAGGCTGAGCGGGGGGGCCAGGGAGACCCAGTACTTC. Translation: CASSLRLSGGARETQYF.

This clone was seen ten or more times. CDR3 protein: CASSEGATGASSGNTIYF. DNA of the CDR3: TGTGCCAGCAGTGAAGGCGCGACAGGGGCGAGCTCTGGAAACACCATATATTTT. The chain combines TRBV6-1 with TRBJ1-3, with 8 bases identical to TRBD1. The CDR3 is 18 residues long. CDR1 and CDR2 (germline): MNHNS, SASEGT. The ends lost 1 base at V and 0 bases at J; junction bases unmatched: 8.

This clone appeared many times. This rearrangement joins TRBV9 to TRBJ2-1; D not resolved. CDR3 length: 14 residues. Germline CDR1 and CDR2: SGDLS and YYNGEE. V shed 5 bases and J shed 0 bases, with 9 bases lying between them. The CDR3 protein is CASRPLSSYNEQFF. The CDR3 DNA sequence: TGTGCCAGCAGGCCCTTGAGCTCCTACAATGAGCAGTTCTTC. Combining the CDR3 with reference TRBV9 and TRBJ2-1 gives the whole variable domain DSGVTQTPKHLITATGQRVTLRCSPRSGDLSVYWYQQSLDQGLQFLIQYYNGEERAKGNILERFSAQQFPDLHSELNLSSLELGDSALYFCASRPLSSYNEQFFGPGTRLTVL.

The V call is TRBV7-8, the J call TRBJ1-6; 10 bases agree with TRBD1. Germline V gene lookup returns CDR1 SGHVS and CDR2 FQNEAQ. CDR3 size: 19 residues. V gave up 5 bases and J gave up 0 bases; unmatched junction bases: 10. As DNA, the CDR3 is TGTGCCAGCAGCCTCCGGGACAGGGGTTTCGGCTCCTATAATTCACCCCTCCACTTT. It yields the protein CASSLRDRGFGSYNSPLHF.

This clone was seen at least ten times. The rearrangement joins TRBV19 to TRBJ2-3; 7 bases map to TRBD1. The V gene end was trimmed by 3 bases and the J gene end by 2 bases; junction bases not matched to a gene: 5. CDR1 is LNHDA and CDR2 is SQIVND in the germline V gene (reference sequence). The CDR3 has 15 amino acids. The CDR3 region has the DNA TGTGCCAGTAGTATCGAGGGACAGTACACAGATACGCAGTATTTT. As protein: CASSIEGQYTDTQYF.

The chain couples TRBV29-1 to TRBJ1-2; 7 nucleotides line up with TRBD1. The CDR3 is 15 residues long. The V gene end was trimmed by 6 bases and the J gene end by 8 bases; junction bases not matched to a gene: 18. Germline V gives CDR1 SQVTM, CDR2 ANQGSEA. The DNA of the CDR3 is TGCAGCGTGTCACTCTGGGGACAGAATATGCGGGGCTACACCTTC. This encodes CSVSLWGQNMRGYTF.

This clone was observed many times. V and J are TRBV2 and TRBJ2-5, with TRBD1 matching 10 bases. Trimming took 10 bases from V and 4 from J; bases not matched to a gene: 3. This CDR3 is built from 12 residues. Looked up from germline, CDR1 is SNHLY and CDR2 is FYNNEI. For the CDR3, the DNA is TGTGCCACCCGGGACAGGGGAGAGACCCAGTACTTC. It yields the protein CATRDRGETQYF.

This clone was observed at least ten times. The gene calls are TRBV30 and TRBJ2-7; D perhaps matches TRBD1 (5 bases). V lost 2 bases, J lost 4 bases, and 9 bases lay in between. The germline CDR1 and CDR2 sequences are GTSNPN and SVGIG (reference sequence). This CDR3 contains 12 residues. In nucleotides, the CDR3 is TGTGCCTGGAGTCCGCCAGGGTACGAGCAGTACTTC. Protein: CAWSPPGYEQYF.

This clone occurred many times. The chain is built from TRBV27 and TRBJ1-4; D not resolved. Trimming took off 2 bases at V and 3 bases at J, with 10 bases between the two ends. Germline V gives CDR1 MNHEY, CDR2 SMNVEV (reference sequence). The CDR3 runs 15 residues. This chain's CDR3 is CASSLRGFPNEKLFF. The CDR3 DNA sequence: TGTGCCAGCAGTTTACGAGGCTTCCCTAATGAAAAACTGTTTTTT.

This clone showed up many times. The chain is built from TRBV27 and TRBJ2-1; 12 bases line up with TRBD2. Germline loops: CDR1 MNHEY, CDR2 SMNVEV (reference sequence). The CDR3 loop spans 15 amino acids. V trimming: 4 bases; J trimming: 5 bases; junction bases outside the gene matches: 3. CDR3 amino acids: CASSSGLAGNNEQFF. The CDR3 DNA reads as TGTGCCAGCAGTTCCGGACTAGCGGGGAACAATGAGCAGTTCTTC.

This clone was recorded at least ten times. J is TRBJ1-2 and V is TRBV19, with D hard to call. Germline-derived CDR1 and CDR2 are LNHDA and SQIVND (reference sequence). Deletions cut 3 bases from V and 1 base from J, with 12 bases between. The CDR3 is 15 residues long. This CDR3 reads CASSIEGWLNYGYTF. In DNA, the CDR3 is TGTGCCAGTAGTATTGAGGGCTGGCTTAACTATGGCTACACCTTC.

This clone appeared many times. This CDR3 reads CASSPPGRSNEQYF. CDR3 in DNA: TGTGCCAGCAGCCCCCCTGGGAGGTCAAACGAGCAGTACTTC. V is TRBV7-6 and J is TRBJ2-7; weak D call: TRBD2 (6 bases). Germline lookup yields CDR1 SGHVS and CDR2 FNYEAQ. Trimming removed 5 bases at V and 5 bases at J, with 16 bases between. This CDR3 contains 14 residues.

This clone was observed many times. This chain joins TRBV9 and TRBJ1-1; 8 bases align to TRBD1. The J segment lost 1 base and the V segment lost 5 bases, leaving 4 bases of the junction unmatched. The CDR3 consists of 14 residues. Germline V gene lookup returns CDR1 SGDLS and CDR2 YYNGEE. For the CDR3, the DNA is TGTGCCAGCAGACAGGGGGGATCGAACACTGAAGCTTTCTTT. This codes for CASRQGGSNTEAFF.

This clone was detected many times. The V and J genes are TRBV4-2 and TRBJ2-1; TRBD2 agrees at 15 bases. J gave up 2 bases and V 8 bases, and 10 bases lay outside the gene matches. Germline values: CDR1 LGHNA, CDR2 YNFKEQ. The CDR3 is made up of 18 amino acids. CDR3 region: CASGLGGLAGGPYNEQFF. CDR3 in DNA: TGTGCCAGCGGCTTGGGGGGACTAGCGGGAGGTCCCTACAATGAGCAGTTCTTC.

This rearrangement joins TRBV9 to TRBJ2-5; 9 nucleotides align to TRBD2. CDR1 and CDR2 from the germline V gene are SGDLS and YYNGEE. With 0 bases clipped from V and 5 bases from J, the junction kept 17 bases outside the gene matches. This CDR3 comprises 19 residues. The CDR3 region has the DNA TGTGCCAGCAGCGTAGGGGACCTGGGGGCTAGCGGGGTTTTGGAGACCCAGTACTTC. Translation: CASSVGDLGASGVLETQYF.

This clone was recorded many times. V gene TRBV18 combines with J gene TRBJ2-7, with D tentatively TRBD1 (6 bases). Germline V CDR1 and CDR2: KGHSH, LQKENI. The V end lost 3 bases, the J end lost 4 bases, and 10 bases lay between the germline ends. CDR3 length: 13 amino acids. Here the CDR3 reads CASSPDREYEQYF. CDR3 in DNA: TGTGCCAGCTCACCGGACAGAGAGTACGAGCAGTACTTC.